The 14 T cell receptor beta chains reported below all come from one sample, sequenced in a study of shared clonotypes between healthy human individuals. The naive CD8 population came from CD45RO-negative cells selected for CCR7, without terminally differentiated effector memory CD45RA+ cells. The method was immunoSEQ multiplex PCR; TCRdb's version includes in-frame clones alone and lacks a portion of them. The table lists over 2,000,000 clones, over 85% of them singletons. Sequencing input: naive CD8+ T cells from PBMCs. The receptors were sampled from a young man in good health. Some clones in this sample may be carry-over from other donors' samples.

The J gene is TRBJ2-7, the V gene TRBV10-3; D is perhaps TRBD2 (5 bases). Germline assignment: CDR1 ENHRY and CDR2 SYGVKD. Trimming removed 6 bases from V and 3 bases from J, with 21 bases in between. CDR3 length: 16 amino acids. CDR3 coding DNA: TGTGCCATCAGCCCCGACGACTATAGGCCCAACTACGAGCAGTACTTC. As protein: CAISPDDYRPNYEQYF.

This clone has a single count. CDR3 in amino acids: CASSFIGGRAGYNEQFF. CDR3 coding DNA: TGTGCCAGCAGCTTTATTGGCGGGAGGGCCGGCTACAATGAGCAGTTCTTC. The gene calls are TRBV11-1 and TRBJ2-1; 9 bases are shared with TRBD2. The CDR3 runs to 17 residues. Germline CDR1 and CDR2: SGHAT and FQDESV (reference sequence). V shed 3 bases and J 3 bases; nucleotides not matched to a gene: 9.

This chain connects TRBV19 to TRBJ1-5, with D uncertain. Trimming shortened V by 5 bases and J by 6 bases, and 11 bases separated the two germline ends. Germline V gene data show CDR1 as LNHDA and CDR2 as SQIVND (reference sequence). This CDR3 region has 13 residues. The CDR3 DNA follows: TGTGCCAGTAGTTGGTTGGAGGGTCAGCCCCAGCATTTT. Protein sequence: CASSWLEGQPQHF.

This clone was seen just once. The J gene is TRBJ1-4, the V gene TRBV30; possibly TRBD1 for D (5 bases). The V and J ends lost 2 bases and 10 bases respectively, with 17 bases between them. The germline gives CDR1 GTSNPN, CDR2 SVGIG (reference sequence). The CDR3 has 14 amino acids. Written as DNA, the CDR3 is TGTGCCTGGAGTTCGACAGTGAACGCCGGAAAACTGTTTTTT. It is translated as CAWSSTVNAGKLFF.

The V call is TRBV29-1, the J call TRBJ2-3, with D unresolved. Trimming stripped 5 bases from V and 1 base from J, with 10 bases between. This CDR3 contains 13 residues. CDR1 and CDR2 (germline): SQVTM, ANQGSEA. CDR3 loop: CSVSDLGTDTQYF. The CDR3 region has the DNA TGCAGCGTTTCTGATCTTGGCACAGATACGCAGTATTTT.

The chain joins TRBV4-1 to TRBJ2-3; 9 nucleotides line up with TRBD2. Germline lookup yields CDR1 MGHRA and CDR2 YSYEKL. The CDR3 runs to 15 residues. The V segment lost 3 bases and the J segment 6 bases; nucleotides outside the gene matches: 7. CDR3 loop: CASSHLAGHRDTQYF. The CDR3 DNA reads TGCGCCAGCAGCCACCTAGCGGGACACCGGGATACGCAGTATTTT.

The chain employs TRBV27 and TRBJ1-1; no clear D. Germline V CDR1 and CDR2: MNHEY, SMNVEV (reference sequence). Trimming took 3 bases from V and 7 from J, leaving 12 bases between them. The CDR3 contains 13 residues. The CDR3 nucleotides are TGTGCCAGCAGTTTCAACCCCGGAATTGAAGCTTTCTTT. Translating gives CASSFNPGIEAFF.

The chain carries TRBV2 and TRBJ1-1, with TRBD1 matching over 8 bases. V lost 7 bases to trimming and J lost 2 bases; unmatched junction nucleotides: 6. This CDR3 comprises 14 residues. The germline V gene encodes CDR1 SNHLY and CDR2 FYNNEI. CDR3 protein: CASIVGQGNTEAFF. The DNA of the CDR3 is TGTGCCAGCATTGTCGGACAGGGCAACACTGAAGCTTTCTTT.

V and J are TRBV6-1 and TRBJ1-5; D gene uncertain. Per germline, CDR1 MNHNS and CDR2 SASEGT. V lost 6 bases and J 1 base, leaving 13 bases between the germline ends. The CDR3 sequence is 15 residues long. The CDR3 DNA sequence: TGTGCCAGCAGCCGACCCGTGGAGAGCAATCAGCCCCAGCATTTT. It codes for CASSRPVESNQPQHF.

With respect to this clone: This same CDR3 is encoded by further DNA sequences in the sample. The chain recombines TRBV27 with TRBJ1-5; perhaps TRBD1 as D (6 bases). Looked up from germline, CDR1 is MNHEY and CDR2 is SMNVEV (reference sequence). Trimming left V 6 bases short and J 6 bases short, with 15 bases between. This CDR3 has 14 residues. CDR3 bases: TGTGCCAGCAGCTTCACAGGGAGAGGTCAGCCCCAGCATTTT. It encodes CASSFTGRGQPQHF.

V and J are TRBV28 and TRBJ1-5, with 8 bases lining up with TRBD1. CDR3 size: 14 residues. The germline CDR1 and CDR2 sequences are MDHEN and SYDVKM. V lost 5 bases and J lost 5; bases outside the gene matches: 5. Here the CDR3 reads CASSPGTGYQPQHF. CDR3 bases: TGTGCCAGCAGTCCCGGGACAGGTTATCAGCCCCAGCATTTT.

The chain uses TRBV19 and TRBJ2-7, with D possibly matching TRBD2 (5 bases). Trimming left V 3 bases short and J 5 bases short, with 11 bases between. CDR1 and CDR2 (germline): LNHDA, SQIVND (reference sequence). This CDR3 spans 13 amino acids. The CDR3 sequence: CASSMRAPDEQYF. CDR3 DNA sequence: TGTGCCAGTAGTATGCGGGCACCCGACGAGCAGTACTTC.

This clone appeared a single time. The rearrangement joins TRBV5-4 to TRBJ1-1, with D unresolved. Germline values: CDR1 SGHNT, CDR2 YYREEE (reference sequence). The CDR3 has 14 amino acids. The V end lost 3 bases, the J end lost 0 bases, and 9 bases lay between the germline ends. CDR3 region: CASSWSTVNTEAFF. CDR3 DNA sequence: TGTGCCAGCAGCTGGTCGACGGTGAACACTGAAGCTTTCTTT.

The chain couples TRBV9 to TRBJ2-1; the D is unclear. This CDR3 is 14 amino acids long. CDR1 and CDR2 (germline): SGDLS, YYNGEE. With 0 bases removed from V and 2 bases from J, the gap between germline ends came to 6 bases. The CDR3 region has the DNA TGTGCCAGCAGCGTAGACTCGGCCTACAATGAGCAGTTCTTC. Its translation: CASSVDSAYNEQFF.